This TCR beta chain was observed in a study of cytomegalovirus exposure and HLA in healthy donors. Primers: 60 Vbeta forward and 13 Jbeta reverse. Profiling relied on immunoSEQ multiplex PCR, and the TCRdb table lists in-frame clones only, not all of them. The sample includes 85,000 to 110,000 clones, approximately 73% of them seen just once. The clonotype comes from a woman younger than 35 in good health and CMV-seropositive. The sample was PBMCs.

For the CDR3, the DNA is TGTGCCAGCAGTTACTCCGTGACAGGGGACAATCAGCCCCAGCATTTT. This codes for CASSYSVTGDNQPQHF. The chain joins TRBV6-5 to TRBJ1-5, with 8 positions matching TRBD1. The V gene end was trimmed by 0 bases and the J gene end by 3 bases; junction bases not matched to a gene: 4. Germline values: CDR1 MNHEY, CDR2 SVGAGI. The CDR3 sequence is 16 residues long.